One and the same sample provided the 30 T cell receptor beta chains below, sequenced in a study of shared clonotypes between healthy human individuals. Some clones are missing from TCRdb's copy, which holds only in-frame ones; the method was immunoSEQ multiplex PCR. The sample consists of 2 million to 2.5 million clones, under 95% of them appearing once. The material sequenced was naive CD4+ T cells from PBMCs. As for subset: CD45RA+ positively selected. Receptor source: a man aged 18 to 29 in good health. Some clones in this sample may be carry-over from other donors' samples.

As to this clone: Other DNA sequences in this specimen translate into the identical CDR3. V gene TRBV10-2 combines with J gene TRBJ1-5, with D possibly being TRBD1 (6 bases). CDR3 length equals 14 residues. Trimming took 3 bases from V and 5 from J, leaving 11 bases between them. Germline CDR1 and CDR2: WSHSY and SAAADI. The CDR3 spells CASSDQGRDQPQHF. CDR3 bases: TGCGCCAGCAGTGATCAGGGGAGGGATCAGCCCCAGCATTTT.

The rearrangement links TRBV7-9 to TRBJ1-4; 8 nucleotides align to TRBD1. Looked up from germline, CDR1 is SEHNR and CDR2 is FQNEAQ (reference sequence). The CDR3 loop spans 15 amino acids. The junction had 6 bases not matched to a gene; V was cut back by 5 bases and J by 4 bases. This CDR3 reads CASSPGQGFNEKLFF. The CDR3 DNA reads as TGTGCCAGCAGCCCAGGACAGGGTTTTAATGAAAAACTGTTTTTT.

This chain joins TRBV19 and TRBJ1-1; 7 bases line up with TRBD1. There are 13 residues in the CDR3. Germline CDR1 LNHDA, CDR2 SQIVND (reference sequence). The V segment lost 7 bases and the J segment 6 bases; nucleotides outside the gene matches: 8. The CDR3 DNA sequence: TGTGCCAGTACCATGGACAGGCTGCCTGAAGCTTTCTTT. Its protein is CASTMDRLPEAFF.

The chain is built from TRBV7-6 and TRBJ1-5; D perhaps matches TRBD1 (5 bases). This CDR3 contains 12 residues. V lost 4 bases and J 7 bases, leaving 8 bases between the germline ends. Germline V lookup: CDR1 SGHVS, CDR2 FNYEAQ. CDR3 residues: CASSSGDQPQHF. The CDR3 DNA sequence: TGTGCCAGCAGCTCCGGGGACCAGCCCCAGCATTTT. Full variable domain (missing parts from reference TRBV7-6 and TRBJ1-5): GAGVSQSPRYKVTKRGQDVALRCDPISGHVSLYWYRQALGQGPEFLTYFNYEAQQDKSGLPNDRFSAERPEGSISTLTIQRTEQRDSAMYRCASSSGDQPQHFGDGTRLSIL.

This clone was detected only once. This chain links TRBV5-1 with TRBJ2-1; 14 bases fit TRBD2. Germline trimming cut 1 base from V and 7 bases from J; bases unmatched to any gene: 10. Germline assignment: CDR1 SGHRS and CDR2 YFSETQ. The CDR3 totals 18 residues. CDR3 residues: CASSLSPGLAGEGNEQFF. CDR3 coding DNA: TGCGCCAGCAGCTTGTCTCCGGGACTAGCGGGAGAGGGGAATGAGCAGTTCTTC.

This CDR3 is CASQRGGGNYGYTF. The CDR3 region has the DNA TGTGCCAGCCAAAGAGGAGGGGGAAACTATGGCTACACCTTC. The V and J genes are TRBV28 and TRBJ1-2; tentative D call: TRBD1 (6 bases). This CDR3 is built from 14 residues. Trimming stripped 8 bases from V and 2 bases from J, with 15 bases between. Germline lookup yields CDR1 MDHEN and CDR2 SYDVKM.

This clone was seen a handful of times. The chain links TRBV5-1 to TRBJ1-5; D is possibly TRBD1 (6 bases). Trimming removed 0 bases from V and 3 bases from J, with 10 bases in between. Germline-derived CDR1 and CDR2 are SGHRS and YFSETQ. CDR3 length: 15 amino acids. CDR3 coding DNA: TGCGCCAGCAGCTTGGGGGACATGGCCAATCAGCCCCAGCATTTT. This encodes CASSLGDMANQPQHF.

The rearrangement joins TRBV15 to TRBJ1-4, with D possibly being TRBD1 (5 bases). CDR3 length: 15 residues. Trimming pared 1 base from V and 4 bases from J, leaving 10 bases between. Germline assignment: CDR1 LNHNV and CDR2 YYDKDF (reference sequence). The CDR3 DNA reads TGTGCCACCAGCAGAGGAGGACAAAGTAATGAAAAACTGTTTTTT. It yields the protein CATSRGGQSNEKLFF.

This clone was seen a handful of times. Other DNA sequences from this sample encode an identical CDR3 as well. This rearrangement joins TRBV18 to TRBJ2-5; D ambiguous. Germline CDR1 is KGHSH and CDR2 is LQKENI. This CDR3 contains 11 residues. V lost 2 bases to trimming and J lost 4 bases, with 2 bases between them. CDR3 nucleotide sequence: TGTGCCAGCTCACCAAGAGAGACCCAGTACTTC. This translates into CASSPRETQYF.

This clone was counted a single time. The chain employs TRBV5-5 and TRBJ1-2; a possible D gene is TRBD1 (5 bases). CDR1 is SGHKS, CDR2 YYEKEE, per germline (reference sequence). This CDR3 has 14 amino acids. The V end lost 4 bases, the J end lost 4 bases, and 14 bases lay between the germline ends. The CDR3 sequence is CASSLGVGGYGYTF. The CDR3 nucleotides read TGTGCCAGCAGCCTTGGAGTCGGGGGCTATGGCTACACCTTC.

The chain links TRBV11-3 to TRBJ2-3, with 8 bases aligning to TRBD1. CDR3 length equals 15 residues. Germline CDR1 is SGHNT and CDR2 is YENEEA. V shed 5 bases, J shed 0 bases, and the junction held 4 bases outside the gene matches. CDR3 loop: CASSLTGASTDTQYF. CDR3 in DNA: TGTGCCAGCAGCCTGACAGGGGCTAGCACAGATACGCAGTATTTT.

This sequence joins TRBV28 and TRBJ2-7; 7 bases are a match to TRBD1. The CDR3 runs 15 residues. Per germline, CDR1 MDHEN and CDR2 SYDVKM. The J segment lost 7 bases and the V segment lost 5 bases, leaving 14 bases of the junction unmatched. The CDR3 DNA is TGTGCCAGCAGTCCACGGGACAGTCGCGTTAGGGAGCAGTACTTC. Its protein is CASSPRDSRVREQYF.

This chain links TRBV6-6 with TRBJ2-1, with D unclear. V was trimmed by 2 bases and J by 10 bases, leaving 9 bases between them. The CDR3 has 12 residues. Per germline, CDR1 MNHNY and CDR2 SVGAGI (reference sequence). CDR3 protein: CASSYLGEEQFF. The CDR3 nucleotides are TGTGCCAGCAGTTACCTTGGGGAAGAGCAGTTCTTC.

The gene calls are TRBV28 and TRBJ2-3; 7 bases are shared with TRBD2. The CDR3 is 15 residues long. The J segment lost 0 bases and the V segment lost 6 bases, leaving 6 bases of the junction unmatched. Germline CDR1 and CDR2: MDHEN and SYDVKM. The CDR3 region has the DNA TGTGCCAGCAGCCACGGCGGGGGAAGCACAGATACGCAGTATTTT. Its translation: CASSHGGGSTDTQYF.

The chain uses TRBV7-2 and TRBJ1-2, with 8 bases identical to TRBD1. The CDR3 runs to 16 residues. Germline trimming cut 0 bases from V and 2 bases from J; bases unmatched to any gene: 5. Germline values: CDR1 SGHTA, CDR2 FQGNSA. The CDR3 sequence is CASSLAGGDRNYGYTF. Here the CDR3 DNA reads TGTGCCAGCAGCTTAGCGGGTGGGGACAGGAACTATGGCTACACCTTC. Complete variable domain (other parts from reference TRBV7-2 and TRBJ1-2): GAGVSQSPSNKVTEKGKDVELRCDPISGHTALYWYRQSLGQGLEFLIYFQGNSAPDKSGLPSDRFSAERTGGSVSTLTIQRTQQEDSAVYLCASSLAGGDRNYGYTFGSGTRLTVV.

The CDR3, as DNA: TGTGCCAGCAGCTGGGGAGCGGGAGGGACAAATGAGCAGTTCTTC. The encoded protein is CASSWGAGGTNEQFF. V is TRBV7-3 and J is TRBJ2-1; 10 bases agree with TRBD2. Trimming took 4 bases from V and 7 from J; bases not matched to a gene: 7. The CDR3 contains 15 residues. Germline CDR1 is SGHTA and CDR2 is FQGTGA.

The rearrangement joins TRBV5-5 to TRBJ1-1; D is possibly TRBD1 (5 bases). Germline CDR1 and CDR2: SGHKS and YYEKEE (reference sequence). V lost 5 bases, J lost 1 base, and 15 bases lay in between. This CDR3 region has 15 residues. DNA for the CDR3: TGTGCCAGCAGGGCCTCAGGGACGGAGAACACTGAAGCTTTCTTT. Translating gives CASRASGTENTEAFF.

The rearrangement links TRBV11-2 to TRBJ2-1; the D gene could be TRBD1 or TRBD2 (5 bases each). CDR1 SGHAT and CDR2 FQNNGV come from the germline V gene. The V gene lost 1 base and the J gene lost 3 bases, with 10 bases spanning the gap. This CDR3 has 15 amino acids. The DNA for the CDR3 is TGTGCCAGCAGCTTAGGTCGGGGCAACTACAATGAGCAGTTCTTC. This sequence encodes CASSLGRGNYNEQFF.

The CDR3 region has the DNA TGTGCCAGTAGAGATTACTATGGGATGGGGACGATGAACACTGAAGCTTTCTTT. Residues: CASRDYYGMGTMNTEAFF. The V and J genes are TRBV19 and TRBJ1-1; D is possibly TRBD1 (5 bases). The ends were cut back, 6 bases at V and 0 bases at J, with 23 bases in the middle. This CDR3 comprises 18 residues. Per the germline V gene, CDR1 is LNHDA and CDR2 is SQIVND (reference sequence).

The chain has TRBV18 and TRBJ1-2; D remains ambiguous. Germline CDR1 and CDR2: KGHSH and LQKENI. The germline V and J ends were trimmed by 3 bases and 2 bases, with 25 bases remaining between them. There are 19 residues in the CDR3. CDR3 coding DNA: TGTGCCAGCTCACCTTACCGTCGGACCAGCGCCGCGATGAACTATGGCTACACCTTC. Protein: CASSPYRRTSAAMNYGYTF. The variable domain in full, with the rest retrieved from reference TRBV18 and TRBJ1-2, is NAGVMQNPRHLVRRRGQEARLRCSPMKGHSHVYWYRQLPEEGLKFMVYLQKENIIDESGMPKERFSAEFPKEGPSILRIQQVVRGDSAAYFCASSPYRRTSAAMNYGYTFGSGTRLTVV.

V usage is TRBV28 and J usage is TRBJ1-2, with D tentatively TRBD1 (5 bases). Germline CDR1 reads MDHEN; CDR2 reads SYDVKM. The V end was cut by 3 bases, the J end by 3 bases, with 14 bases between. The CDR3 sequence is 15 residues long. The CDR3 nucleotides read TGTGCCAGCAGTTTGACCACCGGGACCTACTATGGCTACACCTTC. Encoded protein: CASSLTTGTYYGYTF.

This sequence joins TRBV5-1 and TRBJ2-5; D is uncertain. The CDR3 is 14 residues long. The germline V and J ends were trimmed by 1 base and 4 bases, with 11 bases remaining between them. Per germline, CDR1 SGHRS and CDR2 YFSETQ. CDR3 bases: TGCGCCAGCAGCTTGAACCCCCGGGTAGAGACCCAGTACTTC. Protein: CASSLNPRVETQYF.

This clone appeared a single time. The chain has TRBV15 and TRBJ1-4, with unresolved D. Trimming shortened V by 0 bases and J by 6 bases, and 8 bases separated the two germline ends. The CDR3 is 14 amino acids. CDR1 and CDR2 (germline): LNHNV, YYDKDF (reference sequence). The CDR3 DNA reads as TGTGCCACCAGCAGAGAAAACGTGGATGAAAAACTGTTTTTT. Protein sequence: CATSRENVDEKLFF.

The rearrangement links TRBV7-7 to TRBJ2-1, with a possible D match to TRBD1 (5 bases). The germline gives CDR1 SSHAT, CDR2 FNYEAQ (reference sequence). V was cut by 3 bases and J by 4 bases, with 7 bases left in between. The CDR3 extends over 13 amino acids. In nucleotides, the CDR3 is TGTGCCAGCAGCTTTGCAGGGTACAATGAGCAGTTCTTC. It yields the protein CASSFAGYNEQFF. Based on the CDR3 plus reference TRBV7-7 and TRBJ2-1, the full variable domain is GAGVSQSPRYKVTKRGQDVTLRCDPISSHATLYWYQQALGQGPEFLTYFNYEAQPDKSGLPSDRFSAERPEGSISTLTIQRTEQRDSAMYRCASSFAGYNEQFFGPGTRLTVL.

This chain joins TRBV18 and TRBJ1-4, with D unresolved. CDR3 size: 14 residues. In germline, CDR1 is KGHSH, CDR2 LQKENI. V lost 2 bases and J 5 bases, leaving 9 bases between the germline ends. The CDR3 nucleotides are TGTGCCAGCTCACCATCGGACGGGAATGAAAAACTGTTTTTT. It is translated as CASSPSDGNEKLFF. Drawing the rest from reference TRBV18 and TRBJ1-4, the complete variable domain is NAGVMQNPRHLVRRRGQEARLRCSPMKGHSHVYWYRQLPEEGLKFMVYLQKENIIDESGMPKERFSAEFPKEGPSILRIQQVVRGDSAAYFCASSPSDGNEKLFFGSGTQLSVL.

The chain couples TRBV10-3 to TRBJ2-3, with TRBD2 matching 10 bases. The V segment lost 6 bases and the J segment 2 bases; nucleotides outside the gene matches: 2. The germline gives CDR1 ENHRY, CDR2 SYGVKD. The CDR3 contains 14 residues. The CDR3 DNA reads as TGTGCCATCAGAGCGGGAGGGGACACAGATACGCAGTATTTT. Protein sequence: CAIRAGGDTDTQYF.

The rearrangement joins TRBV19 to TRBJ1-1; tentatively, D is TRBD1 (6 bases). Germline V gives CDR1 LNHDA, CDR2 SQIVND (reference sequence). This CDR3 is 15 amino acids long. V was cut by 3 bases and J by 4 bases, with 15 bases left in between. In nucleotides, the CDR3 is TGTGCCAGTAGTATTCGCCCCAGGGGCGGCACTGAAGCTTTCTTT. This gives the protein CASSIRPRGGTEAFF.

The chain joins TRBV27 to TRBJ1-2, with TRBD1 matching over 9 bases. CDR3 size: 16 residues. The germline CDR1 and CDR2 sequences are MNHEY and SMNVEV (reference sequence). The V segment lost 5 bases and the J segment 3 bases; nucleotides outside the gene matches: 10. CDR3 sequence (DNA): TGTGCCAGCAGTCTAGATGGACAGGGGATCTACTATGGCTACACCTTC. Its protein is CASSLDGQGIYYGYTF.

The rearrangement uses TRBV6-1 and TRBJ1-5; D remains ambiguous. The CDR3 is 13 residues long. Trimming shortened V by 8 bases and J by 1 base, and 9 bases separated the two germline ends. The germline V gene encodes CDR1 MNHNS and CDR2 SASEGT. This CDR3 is CASGGRSNQPQHF. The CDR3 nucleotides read TGTGCCAGCGGCGGAAGGAGCAATCAGCCCCAGCATTTT.

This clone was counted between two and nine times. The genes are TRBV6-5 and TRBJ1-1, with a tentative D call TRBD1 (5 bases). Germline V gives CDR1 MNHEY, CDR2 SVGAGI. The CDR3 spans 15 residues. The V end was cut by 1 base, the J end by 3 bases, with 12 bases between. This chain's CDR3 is CASSYYVGRYTEAFF. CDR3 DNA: TGTGCCAGCAGTTACTATGTGGGACGGTACACTGAAGCTTTCTTT.